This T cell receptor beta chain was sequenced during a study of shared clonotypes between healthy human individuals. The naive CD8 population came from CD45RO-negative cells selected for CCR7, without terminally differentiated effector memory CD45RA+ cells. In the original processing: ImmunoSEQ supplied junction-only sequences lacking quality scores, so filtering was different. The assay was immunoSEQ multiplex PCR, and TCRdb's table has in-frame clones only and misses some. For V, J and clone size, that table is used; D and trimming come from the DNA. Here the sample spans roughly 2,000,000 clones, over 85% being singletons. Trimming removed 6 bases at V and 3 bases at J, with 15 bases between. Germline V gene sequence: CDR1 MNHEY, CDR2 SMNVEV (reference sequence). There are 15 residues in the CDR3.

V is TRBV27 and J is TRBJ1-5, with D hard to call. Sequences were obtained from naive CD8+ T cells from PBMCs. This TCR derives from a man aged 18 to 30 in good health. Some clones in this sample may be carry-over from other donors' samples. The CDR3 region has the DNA TGTGCCAGCAGCCAGGACGGACCCTTCAATCAGCCCCAGCATTTT. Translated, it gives CASSQDGPFNQPQHF.